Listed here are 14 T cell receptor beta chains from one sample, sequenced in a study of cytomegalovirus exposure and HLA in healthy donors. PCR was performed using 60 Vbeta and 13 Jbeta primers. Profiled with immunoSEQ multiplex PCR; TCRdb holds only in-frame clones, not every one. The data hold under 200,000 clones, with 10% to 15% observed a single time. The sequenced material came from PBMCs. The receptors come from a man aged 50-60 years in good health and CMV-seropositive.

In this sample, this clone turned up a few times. The CDR3 loop is CASSAGQVVSGTEAFF. As DNA, the CDR3 is TGTGCCAGTAGTGCGGGACAGGTCGTATCGGGCACTGAAGCTTTCTTT. The chain combines TRBV19 with TRBJ1-1, with TRBD1 matching 8 bases. J lost 4 bases, V lost 5 bases, and 12 bases had no gene match. The CDR3 covers 16 residues. CDR1 is LNHDA and CDR2 is SQIVND in the germline V gene (reference sequence). Complete variable domain (other parts from reference TRBV19 and TRBJ1-1): DGGITQSPKYLFRKEGQNVTLSCEQNLNHDAMYWYRQDPGQGLRLIYYSQIVNDFQKGDIAEGYSVSREKKESFPLTVTSAQKNPTAFYLCASSAGQVVSGTEAFFGQGTRLTVV.

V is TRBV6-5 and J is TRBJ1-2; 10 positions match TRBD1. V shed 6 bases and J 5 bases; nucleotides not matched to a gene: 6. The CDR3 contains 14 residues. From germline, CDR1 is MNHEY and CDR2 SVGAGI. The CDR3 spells CASRGTGEWYGYTF. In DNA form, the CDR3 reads TGTGCCAGCAGAGGGACAGGGGAATGGTATGGCTACACCTTC.

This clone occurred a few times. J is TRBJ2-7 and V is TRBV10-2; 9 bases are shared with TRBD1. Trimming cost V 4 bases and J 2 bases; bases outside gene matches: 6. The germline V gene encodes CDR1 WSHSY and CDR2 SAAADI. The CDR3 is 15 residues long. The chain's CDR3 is CASSAGTGIPYEQYV. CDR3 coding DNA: TGCGCCAGCAGTGCTGGGACAGGGATACCCTACGAGCAGTACGTC.

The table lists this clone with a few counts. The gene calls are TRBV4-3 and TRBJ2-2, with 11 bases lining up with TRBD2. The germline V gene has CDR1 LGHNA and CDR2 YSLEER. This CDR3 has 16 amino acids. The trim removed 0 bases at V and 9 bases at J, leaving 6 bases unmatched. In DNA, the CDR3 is TGCGCCAGCAGCCAAGATAGCGGGGGGGCCTCCCGGGAGCTGTTTTTT. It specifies CASSQDSGGASRELFF.

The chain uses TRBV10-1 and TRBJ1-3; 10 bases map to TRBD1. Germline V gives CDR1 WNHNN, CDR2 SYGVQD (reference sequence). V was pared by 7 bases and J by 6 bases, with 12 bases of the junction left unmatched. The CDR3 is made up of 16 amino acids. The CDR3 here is CASIFRDRGLINTIYF. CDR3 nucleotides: TGCGCCAGCATCTTCCGGGACAGGGGCCTAATAAACACCATATATTTT.

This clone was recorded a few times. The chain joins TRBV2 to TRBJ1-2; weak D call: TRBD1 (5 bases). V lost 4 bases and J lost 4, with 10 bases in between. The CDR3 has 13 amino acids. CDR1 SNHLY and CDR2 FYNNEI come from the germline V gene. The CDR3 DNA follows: TGTGCCAGCAGTGGAACAGGCCCCTATGGCTACACCTTC. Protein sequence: CASSGTGPYGYTF. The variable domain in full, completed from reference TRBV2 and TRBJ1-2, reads EPEVTQTPSHQVTQMGQEVILRCVPISNHLYFYWYRQILGQKVEFLVSFYNNEISEKSEIFDDQFSVERPDGSNFTLKIRSTKLEDSAMYFCASSGTGPYGYTFGSGTRLTVV.

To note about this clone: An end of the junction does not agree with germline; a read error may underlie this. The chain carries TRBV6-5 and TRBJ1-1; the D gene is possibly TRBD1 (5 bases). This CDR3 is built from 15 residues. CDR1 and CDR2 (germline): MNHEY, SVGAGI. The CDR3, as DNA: TGTGCCACCAGTTCACCGCAGGGCAGGAACACTGAAGCTTTCTTT. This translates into CATSSPQGRNTEAFF.

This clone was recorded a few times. The CDR3 DNA reads as TGTGCCAGCAGTGAAATTGGCAGCAATCAGCCCCAGCATTTT. It yields the protein CASSEIGSNQPQHF. The V call is TRBV6-1, the J call TRBJ1-5; D unclear. The germline CDR1 and CDR2 sequences are MNHNS and SASEGT. Trimming pared 2 bases from V and 1 base from J, leaving 6 bases between. The CDR3 contains 14 residues.

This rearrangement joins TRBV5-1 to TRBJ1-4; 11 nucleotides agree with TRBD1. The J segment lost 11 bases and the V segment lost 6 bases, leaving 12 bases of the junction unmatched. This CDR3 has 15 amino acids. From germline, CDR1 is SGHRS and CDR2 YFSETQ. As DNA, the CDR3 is TGCGCCAGCACCCTCGGGACAGGGGGAGGAGGGAAACTGTTTTTT. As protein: CASTLGTGGGGKLFF.

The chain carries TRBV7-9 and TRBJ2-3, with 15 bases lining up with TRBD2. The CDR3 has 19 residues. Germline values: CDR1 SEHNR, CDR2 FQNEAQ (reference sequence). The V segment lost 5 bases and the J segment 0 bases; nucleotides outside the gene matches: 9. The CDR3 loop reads CASSPILGTSGGSTDTQYF. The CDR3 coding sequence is TGTGCCAGCAGCCCAATACTTGGGACTAGCGGGGGGAGCACAGATACGCAGTATTTT.

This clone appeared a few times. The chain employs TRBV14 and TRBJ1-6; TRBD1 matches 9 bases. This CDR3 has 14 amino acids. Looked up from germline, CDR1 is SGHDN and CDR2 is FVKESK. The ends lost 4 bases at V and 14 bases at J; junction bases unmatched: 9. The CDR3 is CASSLTTGGFTLHF. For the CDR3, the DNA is TGTGCCAGCAGCCTAACAACAGGGGGCTTCACCCTCCACTTT. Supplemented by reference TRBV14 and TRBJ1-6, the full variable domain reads EAGVTQFPSHSVIEKGQTVTLRCDPISGHDNLYWYRRVMGKEIKFLLHFVKESKQDESGMPNNRFLAERTGGTYSTLKVQPAELEDSGVYFCASSLTTGGFTLHFGNGTRLTVT.

CDR3 sequence (DNA): TGTGCCAGCAGCTCTCGGACAGACTACAATGAGCAGTTCTTC. Translated, it gives CASSSRTDYNEQFF. This chain joins TRBV7-9 and TRBJ2-1; the D gene is possibly TRBD1 (6 bases). CDR1 and CDR2 (germline): SEHNR, FQNEAQ (reference sequence). V was trimmed by 4 bases and J by 3 bases, leaving 10 bases between them. There are 14 residues in the CDR3. Together with reference TRBV7-9 and TRBJ2-1, the CDR3 gives the full variable domain: DTGVSQNPRHKITKRGQNVTFRCDPISEHNRLYWYRQTLGQGPEFLTYFQNEAQLEKSRLLSDRFSAERPKGSFSTLEIQRTEQGDSAMYLCASSSRTDYNEQFFGPGTRLTVL.

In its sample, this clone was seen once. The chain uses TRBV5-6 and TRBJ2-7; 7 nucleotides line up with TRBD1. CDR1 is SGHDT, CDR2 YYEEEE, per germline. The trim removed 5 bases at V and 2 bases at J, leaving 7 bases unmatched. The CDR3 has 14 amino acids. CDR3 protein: CASRQTGSTYEQYF. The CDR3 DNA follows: TGTGCCAGCAGACAGACAGGGAGCACCTACGAGCAGTACTTC.

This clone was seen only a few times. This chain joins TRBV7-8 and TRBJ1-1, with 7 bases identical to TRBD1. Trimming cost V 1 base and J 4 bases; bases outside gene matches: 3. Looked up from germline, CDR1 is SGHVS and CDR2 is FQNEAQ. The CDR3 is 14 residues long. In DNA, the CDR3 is TGTGCCAGCAGCTTAGTTAAGGGGGCCACTGAAGCTTTCTTT. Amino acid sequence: CASSLVKGATEAFF.